This TCR beta chain was sequenced for a study of blood T cell repertoires in COVID-19 (dated by TCRdb to the early 2020s). For the wider study: Samples covering the acute and convalescent phases of COVID-19 were provided by collaborators in the United States, Italy and Spain. The material from the prospective study consisted of cDNA or gDNA derived from T cells, B-cell-depleted T cells, or PBMCs. Deeply sampled blood TCRbeta repertoires from subjects exposed to, actively infected with, or recovered from COVID-19 were included in the dataset. The repertoires were made available in a free public database intended to serve as a resource for research on the immune response to SARS-CoV-2. The samples were drawn from the first 160 participants of the ongoing ImmuneRACE study and from 1,200 or so subjects provided by 6 global collaborators. A de-identified subject ID, COVID-19 status, age in years and sex were almost always included in the sample metadata. Where available, HLA class I and class II types were taken from metadata supplied by the sample provider and were not determined by assay-based typing.

A word on this clone: Its antigen remains undetermined. No base quality values were provided; no much bigger clone lies one nucleotide off.

Trimming takes 0 bases off V and 4 bases off J; junction bases not matched to a gene: 5. The germline V gene specifies SGDLS as CDR1 and YYNGEE as CDR2. Its CDR3 holds 16 amino acids, cysteine through phenylalanine. Left in the record is the CDR3 DNA by itself, 48 bases read in frame from the first base. Results and caveats for the whole study, not just this receptor: How much clinical and demographic metadata was included differed by source and by participant, and the metadata was provided uncurated.

TCRbeta CDR3 regions were amplified from genomic DNA by means of the immunoSEQ Assay, a bias-controlled multiplex PCR. The authors' pipeline ran thus. Within the assay, amplification of reference gene primers was used to estimate how many nucleated cells each sample contained. To quantify the absolute abundance of each unique TCRbeta CDR3 rearrangement, sequence reads were collapsed and filtered. For each sample, productive Simpson clonality was calculated as the square root of Simpson's diversity index across productive rearrangements. TCRdb obtained this table from immuneACCESS and retained in-frame rearrangements with V and J assigned. These tables miss some clones; where compared with another copy, unresolved V genes account for less than half of the shortfall, and the remainder is unexplained. V, J and clone size reflect that table, while D and trimming were determined from the DNA. Counted in this sample were about 330,000 clones; 80% to 90% of them appeared once. Together, the top ten hold under 8% of the sample.

Another Seattle source contributed samples from volunteer blood donors who had recovered from COVID-19. Whole blood was collected in K2EDTA tubes by collaborating institutions according to the institutions' own protocols. For TCRbeta analysis, collaborator samples were shipped as frozen whole blood, as isolated PBMCs, or as DNA extracted from either sample type. The clonotype comes from a man younger than 35 who had recovered from COVID-19. The sequence joins TRBV9 to TRBJ2-1, with 9 bases matching TRBD2. The sequenced sample consisted of peripheral blood. The nucleotide sequence reads TGTGCCAGCAGCGTAGGACTAGCGGATACATACAATGAGCAGTTCTTC. Protein translation: CASSVGLADTYNEQFF.